These 21 T cell receptor beta chains share one sample of origin, sequenced in a study of T cell responses to AZD1222 COVID-19 vaccine. Some clones are missing from TCRdb's copy, which holds only in-frame ones; the method was immunoSEQ multiplex PCR. The sample holds 83,000 or so clones, more than 85% seen once. The sequencing here drew on peripheral blood, taken 28 days after the second AZD1222 dose. Source of these receptors: an adult who received the AZD1222 COVID-19 vaccine.

V usage is TRBV21-1 and J usage is TRBJ1-4; the D segment call TRBD1 is taken from the table without a DNA check. TRBV21-1 is shown as a pseudogene. The CDR3 has 16 residues. CDR3 in amino acids: CASSHLVAGPNEKLFF. CDR3 bases: TGTGCCAGCAGCCACTTAGTGGCAGGGCCTAATGAAAAACTGTTTTTT.

The chain is built from TRBV11-1 and TRBJ2-7, with D perhaps being TRBD1 or TRBD2 (5 bases each). CDR3 size: 14 residues. V was shortened by 5 bases and J by 0 bases, with 11 bases between the two germline ends. CDR1 is SGHAT and CDR2 is FQDESV in the germline V gene (reference sequence). The CDR3 DNA reads TGTGCCAGCAGCCCCTCGAGGGGCTCCTACGAGCAGTACTTC. It translates to CASSPSRGSYEQYF.

This sequence joins TRBV7-6 and TRBJ1-2; the D gene is possibly TRBD1 (5 bases). The V end lost 1 base, the J end lost 0 bases, and 9 bases lay between the germline ends. CDR3 length: 15 amino acids. Germline values: CDR1 SGHVS, CDR2 FNYEAQ. The DNA for the CDR3 is TGTGCCAGCAGCTTAGGAGGGGTAGCTAACTATGGCTACACCTTC. Its protein product is CASSLGGVANYGYTF.

V is TRBV28 and J is TRBJ1-1, with 7 bases fitting TRBD1. CDR1 and CDR2 from the germline V gene are MDHEN and SYDVKM. The V gene end was trimmed by 5 bases and the J gene end by 3 bases; junction bases not matched to a gene: 9. There are 15 residues in the CDR3. The CDR3 DNA sequence: TGTGCCAGCAGTCAAAACAGGGGTTTGTACACTGAAGCTTTCTTT. Residues: CASSQNRGLYTEAFF.

The rearrangement links TRBV4-2 to TRBJ2-1; the match to TRBD2 covers 9 bases. Germline loops: CDR1 LGHNA, CDR2 YNFKEQ. The CDR3 sequence is 15 residues long. V shed 4 bases, J shed 5 bases, and the junction held 6 bases outside the gene matches. CDR3 residues: CASSLLAGTNNEQFF. CDR3 bases: TGTGCCAGCAGCCTCCTAGCGGGAACCAACAATGAGCAGTTCTTC.

The V and J genes are TRBV5-4 and TRBJ2-7; 10 nucleotides line up with TRBD2. The CDR3 runs 17 residues. CDR1 and CDR2 from the germline V gene are SGHNT and YYREEE (reference sequence). V lost 0 bases, J lost 3 bases, and 9 bases stayed unmatched. The DNA of the CDR3 is TGTGCCAGCAGCTTGGGGGCAGGTGGACTAGCGGACTACGAGCAGTACTTC. The encoded protein is CASSLGAGGLADYEQYF. Based on the CDR3 plus reference TRBV5-4 and TRBJ2-7, the full variable domain is ETGVTQSPTHLIKTRGQQVTLRCSSQSGHNTVSWYQQALGQGPQFIFQYYREEENGRGNFPPRFSGLQFPNYSSELNVNALELDDSALYLCASSLGAGGLADYEQYFGPGTRLTVT.

This clone was seen more than once but under ten times. The chain couples TRBV9 to TRBJ1-5, with unresolved D. The CDR3 consists of 13 residues. V gave up 4 bases and J gave up 6 bases, with 11 bases separating them. Germline CDR1 and CDR2: SGDLS and YYNGEE. CDR3 protein: CASSQLGGQPQHF. The CDR3 DNA reads TGTGCCAGCAGCCAACTAGGCGGTCAGCCCCAGCATTTT.

In nucleotides, the CDR3 is TGTGCCAGCAGCTTAGACGGGAGGGGGGGGACCCAGTACTTC. This translates into CASSLDGRGGTQYF. This rearrangement joins TRBV13 to TRBJ2-5; the match to TRBD2 covers 8 bases. The CDR3 has 14 residues. V shed 1 base, J shed 7 bases, and the junction held 5 bases outside the gene matches. Germline V gene lookup returns CDR1 PRHDT and CDR2 FYEKMQ (reference sequence).

The chain links TRBV9 to TRBJ2-5, with D possibly being TRBD1 (5 bases). Trimming took off 4 bases at V and 3 bases at J, with 13 bases between the two ends. The CDR3 spans 14 residues. Germline V gives CDR1 SGDLS, CDR2 YYNGEE. The CDR3: CASSQTHRKETQYF. CDR3 DNA: TGTGCCAGCAGCCAAACTCACAGGAAAGAGACCCAGTACTTC.

V and J are TRBV4-1 and TRBJ1-6, with no clear D. The germline V and J ends were trimmed by 3 bases and 14 bases, with 23 bases remaining between them. The CDR3 has 16 amino acids. CDR1 and CDR2 from the germline V gene are MGHRA and YSYEKL. CDR3 loop: CASSHFLAEGGSSLHF. CDR3 sequence (DNA): TGCGCCAGCAGCCACTTTCTGGCCGAGGGAGGCTCTTCCCTCCACTTT.

This rearrangement joins TRBV7-2 to TRBJ2-7; D is ambiguous. The CDR3 length is 15 residues. Germline loops: CDR1 SGHTA, CDR2 FQGNSA. The V end lost 2 bases, the J end lost 0 bases, and 11 bases lay between the germline ends. CDR3 nucleotides: TGTGCCAGCAGCTTAACCCCCACCACCTCCTACGAGCAGTACTTC. This sequence encodes CASSLTPTTSYEQYF.

The chain links TRBV21-1 to TRBJ1-5; no check of the table's D call, TRBD1, against the DNA was made. TRBV21-1 corresponds to a pseudogene. The CDR3 spans 15 residues. CDR3 amino acids: CASSPRTESNQPQHF. For the CDR3, the DNA is TGTGCCAGCAGCCCAAGGACAGAGTCCAATCAGCCCCAGCATTTT.

In regard to this clone: A junction boundary mismatches the germline segment, possibly from a read error. The chain combines TRBV7-7 with TRBJ2-1; the D gene is possibly TRBD2 (6 bases). Germline V gene lookup returns CDR1 SSHAT and CDR2 FNYEAQ (reference sequence). The CDR3 extends over 14 amino acids. CDR3 sequence reads: CASSLRREYNEQFF. The CDR3 DNA reads TGTGCTAGCAGCTTAAGACGGGAGTACAATGAGCAGTTCTTC.

V is TRBV29-1 and J is TRBJ2-7, with D uncertain. The CDR3 loop spans 15 amino acids. Germline lookup yields CDR1 SQVTM and CDR2 ANQGSEA. V lost 2 bases to trimming and J lost 2 bases, with 16 bases between them. The CDR3 is CSVEIPGRVAYEQYF. As DNA, the CDR3 is TGCAGCGTTGAAATACCCGGTCGGGTGGCCTACGAGCAGTACTTC.

This chain joins TRBV9 and TRBJ2-6; D not resolved. Germline CDR1 and CDR2: SGDLS and YYNGEE. This CDR3 contains 16 residues. V shed 3 bases and J shed 0 bases, with 10 bases lying between them. This CDR3 reads CASSEPGRSGANVLTF. The CDR3 DNA follows: TGTGCCAGCAGCGAACCTGGACGCTCTGGGGCCAACGTCCTGACTTTC.

The gene calls are TRBV19 and TRBJ1-2; TRBD1 is a possible D gene (5 bases). V lost 4 bases to trimming and J lost 3 bases, with 18 bases between them. In germline, CDR1 is LNHDA, CDR2 SQIVND (reference sequence). The CDR3 is 16 residues long. The CDR3 protein is CASSTRNLQDYYGYTF. CDR3 nucleotide sequence: TGTGCCAGTAGTACACGAAATCTACAGGACTACTATGGCTACACCTTC. Full variable domain (outside the CDR3, taken from reference TRBV19 and TRBJ1-2): DGGITQSPKYLFRKEGQNVTLSCEQNLNHDAMYWYRQDPGQGLRLIYYSQIVNDFQKGDIAEGYSVSREKKESFPLTVTSAQKNPTAFYLCASSTRNLQDYYGYTFGSGTRLTVV.

The rearrangement links TRBV29-1 to TRBJ2-1; D might be TRBD1 (5 bases). The CDR3 extends over 13 amino acids. CDR1 is SQVTM, CDR2 ANQGSEA, per germline. The V gene lost 4 bases and the J gene lost 5 bases, with 12 bases spanning the gap. This chain's CDR3 is CSVGWGVNNEQFF. The CDR3 DNA follows: TGCAGCGTTGGGTGGGGCGTCAACAATGAGCAGTTCTTC.

This sequence joins TRBV15 and TRBJ2-7; TRBD2 aligns across 13 bases. The CDR3 runs 16 residues. The V gene end was trimmed by 1 base and the J gene end by 5 bases; junction bases not matched to a gene: 5. CDR1 is LNHNV and CDR2 is YYDKDF in the germline V gene (reference sequence). CDR3 nucleotide sequence: TGTGCCACCAGCAGAGCTCCGGGACTAGCGGGAAACGAGCAGTACTTC. Its translation: CATSRAPGLAGNEQYF.

In nucleotides, the CDR3 is TGCAGTGCTCCGGCGGGGGGTGGCTACACCTTC. This sequence encodes CSAPAGGGYTF. V gene TRBV20-1 combines with J gene TRBJ1-2; a possible D gene is TRBD1 (5 bases). Germline V gene lookup returns CDR1 DFQATT and CDR2 SNEGSKA (reference sequence). This CDR3 contains 11 residues. V shed 5 bases and J shed 7 bases, with 11 bases lying between them.

This clone has a single count. V and J are TRBV19 and TRBJ2-1; 7 bases are a match to TRBD1. This CDR3 spans 14 amino acids. The V gene end was trimmed by 3 bases and the J gene end by 4 bases; junction bases not matched to a gene: 3. Germline loops: CDR1 LNHDA, CDR2 SQIVND (reference sequence). The CDR3 spells CASSIFRGYNEQFF. For the CDR3, the DNA is TGTGCCAGTAGTATCTTCAGGGGGTACAATGAGCAGTTCTTC.

This chain links TRBV30 with TRBJ2-7, with TRBD1 identical over 7 bases. The CDR3 covers 15 residues. CDR1 is GTSNPN and CDR2 is SVGIG in the germline V gene (reference sequence). V shed 0 bases and J 2 bases; nucleotides not matched to a gene: 7. The CDR3 region has the DNA TGTGCCTGGAGTGTAATCCGGGACAGCACCTACGAGCAGTACTTC. This translates into CAWSVIRDSTYEQYF.